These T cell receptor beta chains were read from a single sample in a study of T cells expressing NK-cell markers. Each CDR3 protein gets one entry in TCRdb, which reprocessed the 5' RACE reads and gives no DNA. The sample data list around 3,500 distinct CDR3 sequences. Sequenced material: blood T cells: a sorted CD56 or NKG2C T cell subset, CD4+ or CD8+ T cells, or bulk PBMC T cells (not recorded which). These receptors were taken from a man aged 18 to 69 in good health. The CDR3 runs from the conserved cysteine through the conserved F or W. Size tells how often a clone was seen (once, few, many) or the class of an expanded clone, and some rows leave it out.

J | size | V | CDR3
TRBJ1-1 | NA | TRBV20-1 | CSANRDGIMNTEAFF
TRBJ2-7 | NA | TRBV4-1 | CASSQAGAYYEQYF
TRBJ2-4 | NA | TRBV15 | CATSPLPGLAGGQAKNIQYF
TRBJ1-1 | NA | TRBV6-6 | CASSGQAEAFF
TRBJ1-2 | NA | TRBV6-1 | CASSDINRGSYYGYTF
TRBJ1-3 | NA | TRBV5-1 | CASSVRQQGTGNTIYF
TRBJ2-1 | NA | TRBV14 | CASSQDRSSGIYEQFF
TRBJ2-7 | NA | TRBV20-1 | CSAMGGLSYEQYF
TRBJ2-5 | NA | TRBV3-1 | CASSQAGAGETQYF
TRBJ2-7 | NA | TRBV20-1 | CSAITGGLEPFYEQYF
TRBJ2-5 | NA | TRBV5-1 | CASSLEAGVSRQETQYF
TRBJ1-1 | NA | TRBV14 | CASSPLRNTEAFF
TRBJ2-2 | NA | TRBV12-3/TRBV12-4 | CASRHRLAGANGELFF
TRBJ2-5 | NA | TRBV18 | CASSPSLAGRETQYF
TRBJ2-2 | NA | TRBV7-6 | CASSLGVGGGELFF
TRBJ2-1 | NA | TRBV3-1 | CASSPGLAGKEQFF
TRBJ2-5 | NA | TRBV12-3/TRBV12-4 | CASSDSDGAGETQYF
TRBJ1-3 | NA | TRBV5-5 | CASSLVGGSGNTIYF
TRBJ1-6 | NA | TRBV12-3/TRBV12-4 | CASTNRQGRYNSPLHF
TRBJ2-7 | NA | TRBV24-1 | CATSDLKAGGAYEQYF
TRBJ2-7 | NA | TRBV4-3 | CASSQDFGGAAYEQYF
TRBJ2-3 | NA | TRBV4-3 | CASSQQRGADTQYF
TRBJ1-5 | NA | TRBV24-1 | CATSDPGANQPQHF
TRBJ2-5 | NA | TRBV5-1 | CASSDQGPQETQYF
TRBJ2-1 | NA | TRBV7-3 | CASSFSSGRHNEQFF
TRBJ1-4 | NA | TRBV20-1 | CSASFGPTNEKLFF
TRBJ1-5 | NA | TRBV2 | CASSWGDSNQPQHF
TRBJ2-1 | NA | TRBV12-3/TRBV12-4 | CTLRFGPVGGRIPYNEQFF
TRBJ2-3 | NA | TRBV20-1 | CSARAPQASTDTQYF
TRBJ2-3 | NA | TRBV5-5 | CASSLAGAPDTQYF
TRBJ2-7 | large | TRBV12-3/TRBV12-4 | CASSSQIYEQYF
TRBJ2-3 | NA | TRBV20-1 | CSARDLRGSRTDTQYF
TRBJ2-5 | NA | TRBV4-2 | CASSQEALAGGGETQYF
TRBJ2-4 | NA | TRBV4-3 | CASSQDRQGQIQYF
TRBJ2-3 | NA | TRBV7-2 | CASSLAGAGADTQYF
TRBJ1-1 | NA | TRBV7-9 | CASSRNTGNTEAFF